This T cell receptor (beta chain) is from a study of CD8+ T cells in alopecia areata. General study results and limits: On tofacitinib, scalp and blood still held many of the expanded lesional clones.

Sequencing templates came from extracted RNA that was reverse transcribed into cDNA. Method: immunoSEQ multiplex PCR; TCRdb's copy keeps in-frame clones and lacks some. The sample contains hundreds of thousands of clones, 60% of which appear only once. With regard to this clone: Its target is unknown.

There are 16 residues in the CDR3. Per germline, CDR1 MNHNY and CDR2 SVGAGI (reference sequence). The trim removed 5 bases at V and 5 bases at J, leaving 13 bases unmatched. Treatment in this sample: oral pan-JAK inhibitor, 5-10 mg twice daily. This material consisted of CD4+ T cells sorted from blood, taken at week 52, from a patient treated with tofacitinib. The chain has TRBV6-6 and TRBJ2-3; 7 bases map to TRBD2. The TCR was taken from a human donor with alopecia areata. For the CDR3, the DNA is TGTGCCAGCAGTACCAGCGGGGATACTGGCAGAGATACGCAGTATTTT. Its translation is CASSTSGDTGRDTQYF.